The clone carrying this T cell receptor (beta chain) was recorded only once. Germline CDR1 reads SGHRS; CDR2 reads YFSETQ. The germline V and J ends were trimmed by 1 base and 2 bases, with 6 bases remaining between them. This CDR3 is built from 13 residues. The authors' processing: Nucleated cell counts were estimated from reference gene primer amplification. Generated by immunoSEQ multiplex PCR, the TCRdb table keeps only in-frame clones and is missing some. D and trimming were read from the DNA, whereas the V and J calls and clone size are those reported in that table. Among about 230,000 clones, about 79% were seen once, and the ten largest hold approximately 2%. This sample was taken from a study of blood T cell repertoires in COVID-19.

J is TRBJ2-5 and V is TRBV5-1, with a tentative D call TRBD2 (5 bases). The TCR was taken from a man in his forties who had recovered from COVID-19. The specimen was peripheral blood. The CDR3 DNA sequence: TGCGCCAGCAGCTTGTCGGGACAAGAGACCCAGTACTTC. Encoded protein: CASSLSGQETQYF.